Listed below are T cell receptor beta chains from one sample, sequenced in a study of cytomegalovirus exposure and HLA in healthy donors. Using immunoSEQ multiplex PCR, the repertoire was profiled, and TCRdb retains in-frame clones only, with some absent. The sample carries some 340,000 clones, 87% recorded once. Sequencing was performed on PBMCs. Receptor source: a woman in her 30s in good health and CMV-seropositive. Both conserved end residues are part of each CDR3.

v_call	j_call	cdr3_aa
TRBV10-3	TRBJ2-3	CAISPSGITDTQYF
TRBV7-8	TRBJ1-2	CASSPRAEGYGYTF
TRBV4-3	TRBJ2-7	CASSQASGSEQYF
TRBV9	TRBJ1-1	CASSAGTVKGKSNTEAFF
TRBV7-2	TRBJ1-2	CASSRGDVGYTF
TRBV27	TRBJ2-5	CASSFGTSPPQETQYF
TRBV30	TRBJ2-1	CAWRKWGADNEQFF
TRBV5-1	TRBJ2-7	CASSLEWGFSYEQYF
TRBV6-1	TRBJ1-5	CASRSWTGNDQPQHF
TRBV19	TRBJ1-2	CASSMAPTNYGYTF
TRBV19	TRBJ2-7	CASSSGLVPYEQYF
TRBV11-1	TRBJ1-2	CASSLKSPGTYGYTF
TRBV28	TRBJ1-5	CASSYNQPQHF
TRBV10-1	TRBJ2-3	CASSSRVRERTDTQYF
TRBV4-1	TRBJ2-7	CASSQAGFDYEQYF
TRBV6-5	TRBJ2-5	CASAEGGGETQYF